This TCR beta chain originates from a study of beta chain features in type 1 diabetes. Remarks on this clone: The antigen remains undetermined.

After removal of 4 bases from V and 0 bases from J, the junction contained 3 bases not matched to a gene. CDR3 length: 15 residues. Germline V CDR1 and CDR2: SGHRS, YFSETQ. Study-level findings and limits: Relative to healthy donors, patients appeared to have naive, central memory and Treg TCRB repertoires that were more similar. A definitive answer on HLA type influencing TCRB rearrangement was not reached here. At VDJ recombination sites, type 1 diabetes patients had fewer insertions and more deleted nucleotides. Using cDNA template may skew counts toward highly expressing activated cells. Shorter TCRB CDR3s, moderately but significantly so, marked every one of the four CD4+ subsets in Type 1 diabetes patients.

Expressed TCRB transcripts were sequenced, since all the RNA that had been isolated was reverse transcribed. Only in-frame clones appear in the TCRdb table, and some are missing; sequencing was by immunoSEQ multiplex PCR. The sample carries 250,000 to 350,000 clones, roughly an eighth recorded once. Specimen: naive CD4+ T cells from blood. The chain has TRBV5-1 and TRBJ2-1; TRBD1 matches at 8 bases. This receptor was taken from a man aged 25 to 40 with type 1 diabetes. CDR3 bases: TGCGCCAGCAGCGGGGACAGGAGCTCCTACAATGAGCAGTTCTTC. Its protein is CASSGDRSSYNEQFF.